This T cell receptor (beta chain) was recorded in a study of shared clonotypes between healthy human individuals. CDR3 length: 14 amino acids. Between the trimmed V and J ends, which lost 8 bases and 7 bases, there was a span of 17 bases. In germline, CDR1 is MGHDK, CDR2 SYGVNS. The sample holds one count of this clone. Only in-frame clones appear in the TCRdb table, and some are missing; sequencing was by immunoSEQ multiplex PCR. The repertoire includes about 1 million clones, roughly 80% of them detected once, and 1.2% to 1.5% sits in the top ten. The source material was memory CD4+ T cells sorted from blood. Subset reported: CD45RA-negative fraction. This sequence joins TRBV25-1 and TRBJ1-4, with D possibly TRBD1 on 5 matching bases. The sequence came from a man younger than 35 in good health. Written as DNA, the CDR3 is TGTGCCAGCGCAACACCAGGGCCCCGTGAAAAACTGTTTTTT. Protein: CASATPGPREKLFF.